This T cell receptor (beta chain) was sequenced for a study of CD8 T cells in ankylosing spondylitis. Germline loops: CDR1 SGHRS, CDR2 YFSETQ. Trimming left V 2 bases short and J 7 bases short, with 9 bases between. The CDR3 sequence is 12 residues long. Libraries for TCR beta were made by quantitative 5'-RACE with molecular barcodes. TCRdb reprocessed the 5' RACE reads via MiXCR and lists one record per CDR3 protein. The table has 250,000 to 350,000 distinct CDR3 sequences, less than 25% seen once; the top ten hold approximately 3.7%. Broader study findings: Matched ankylosing spondylitis synovial fluid reportedly showed significant enrichment of disease-linked clones. A TCR beta motif of roughly eight highly homologous variants appeared characteristic of ankylosing spondylitis blood.

This clonotype was seen many times. Its antigen is not identified. The rearrangement uses TRBV5-1 and TRBJ1-1; a possible D gene is TRBD1 (6 bases). The sample was blood, either unsorted or a sorted T cell fraction (not recorded which). The sequence derives from a female donor with ankylosing spondylitis or in good health (not recorded which). The CDR3 sequence: CASSLSGVEAFF. Here the CDR3 DNA reads TGCGCCAGCAGCTTATCAGGGGTTGAAGCTTTCTTT.